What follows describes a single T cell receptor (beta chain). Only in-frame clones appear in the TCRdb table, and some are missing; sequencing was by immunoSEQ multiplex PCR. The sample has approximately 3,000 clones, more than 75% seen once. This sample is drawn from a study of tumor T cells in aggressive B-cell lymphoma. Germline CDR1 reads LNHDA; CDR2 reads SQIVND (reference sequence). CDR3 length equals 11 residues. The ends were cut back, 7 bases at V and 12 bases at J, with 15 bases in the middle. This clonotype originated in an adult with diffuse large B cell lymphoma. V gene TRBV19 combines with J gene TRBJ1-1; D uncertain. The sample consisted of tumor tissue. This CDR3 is CASNSEVTTFF. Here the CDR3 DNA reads TGTGCCAGTAATTCCGAAGTTACAACTTTCTTT.